This T cell receptor (beta chain) was captured by sequencing in a study of long-term antiretroviral therapy in people with HIV. The study, taken as a whole, reports: Dating from about 2003 to 2017, the blood was possibly obtained under older ART regimens.

Notes on this clone: Its antigen remains unidentified.

Assay version v3.0 of immunoSEQ was used, and it was run at survey level. Clones were sequenced by immunoSEQ multiplex PCR, and TCRdb holds only the in-frame ones, with some missing. Among tens of thousands of clones listed, roughly four fifths were seen once. At least two post-ART and at least one pre-ART PBMC sample were available for each donor. Germline lookup yields CDR1 SGHVS and CDR2 FNYEAQ. V lost 3 bases to trimming and J lost 2 bases, with 8 bases between them. This CDR3 is 13 amino acids long. The TCR sequence derives from a man between 40 and 49 years old with HIV. The sequencing here drew on unsorted PBMCs, taken 0.5 years before starting antiretroviral therapy. V usage is TRBV7-6 and J usage is TRBJ2-7, with D maybe TRBD1 (5 bases). The CDR3 region has the DNA TGTGCCAGCAGCTTTGACAGACCCTACGAGCAGTACTTC. As protein: CASSFDRPYEQYF.